Each of the 32 T cell receptor beta chains below was sequenced from the same sample in a study of cytomegalovirus exposure and HLA in healthy donors. 60 Vbeta and 13 Jbeta primers were used in PCR. TCRdb's copy holds only in-frame clones and misses some; the assay was immunoSEQ multiplex PCR. The sample holds fewer than 150,000 clones, around 76% seen once. The source material was PBMCs. The receptors originated from a man in his fifties or sixties in good health and CMV-seropositive.

In this sample, this clone turned up a few times. The chain is built from TRBV7-2 and TRBJ2-1; 10 positions agree with TRBD2. This CDR3 has 17 amino acids. Per germline, CDR1 SGHTA and CDR2 FQGNSA. Trimming cost V 2 bases and J 5 bases; bases outside gene matches: 9. The CDR3 region has the DNA TGTGCCAGCAGCTTATTGGTTTCTAGCGGGAGTAACAATGAGCAGTTCTTC. It yields the protein CASSLLVSSGSNNEQFF.

V gene TRBV7-2 combines with J gene TRBJ2-7, with no clear D. CDR3 length: 13 amino acids. Trimming cost V 2 bases and J 2 bases, with 7 bases left between them. The germline V gene has CDR1 SGHTA and CDR2 FQGNSA. CDR3 coding DNA: TGTGCCAGCAGCTTAAACTTTGCCTACGAGCAGTACTTC. This gives the protein CASSLNFAYEQYF.

The chain is built from TRBV30 and TRBJ2-3, with 7 bases identical to TRBD2. Germline loops: CDR1 GTSNPN, CDR2 SVGIG (reference sequence). The CDR3 is 17 amino acids. J lost 6 bases, V lost 4 bases, and 19 bases had no gene match. The chain's CDR3 is CAWTPLGGGPDKDTQYF. The CDR3 DNA reads TGTGCCTGGACCCCCCTGGGGGGAGGGCCTGACAAGGATACGCAGTATTTT.

This chain links TRBV28 with TRBJ2-6; TRBD2 matches at 7 bases. The CDR3 length is 19 residues. CDR1 and CDR2 (germline): MDHEN, SYDVKM. Trimming at V came to 4 bases and at J to 0 bases, leaving 12 bases not matched to a gene. CDR3 in amino acids: CASSSKTPWGGSGANVLTF. CDR3 coding DNA: TGTGCCAGCAGTTCAAAGACTCCTTGGGGGGGCTCTGGGGCCAACGTCCTGACTTTC.

The chain recombines TRBV10-3 with TRBJ1-5; TRBD1 matches at 7 bases. Trimming cost V 4 bases and J 4 bases; bases outside gene matches: 4. The CDR3 is 14 residues long. Germline CDR1 ENHRY, CDR2 SYGVKD. The CDR3 DNA follows: TGTGCCATCAGTGGGGACAGCAGGAATCAGCCCCAGCATTTT. Its translation is CAISGDSRNQPQHF.

The chain recombines TRBV5-1 with TRBJ2-7; 9 bases agree with TRBD1. The junction had 11 bases not matched to a gene; V was cut back by 3 bases and J by 4 bases. CDR3 length equals 16 residues. The germline gives CDR1 SGHRS, CDR2 YFSETQ. CDR3 DNA: TGCGCCAGCAGCTATTTCGACAGGGGGATTGTATACGAGCAGTACTTC. Amino acid sequence: CASSYFDRGIVYEQYF. Full variable domain (rest looked up from reference TRBV5-1 and TRBJ2-7): KAGVTQTPRYLIKTRGQQVTLSCSPISGHRSVSWYQQTPGQGLQFLFEYFSETQRNKGNFPGRFSGRQFSNSRSEMNVSTLELGDSALYLCASSYFDRGIVYEQYFGPGTRLTVT.

This chain connects TRBV5-5 to TRBJ1-3, with D unclear. Germline-derived CDR1 and CDR2 are SGHKS and YYEKEE (reference sequence). Trimming removed 4 bases from V and 0 bases from J, with 17 bases in between. This CDR3 comprises 17 residues. CDR3 amino acids: CASSRSGSVSSGNTIYF. The CDR3 bases are TGTGCCAGCAGCCGGTCCGGCAGCGTCTCCTCTGGAAACACCATATATTTT.

This clone was found a few times. The chain recombines TRBV5-1 with TRBJ1-5, with a weak D call TRBD1 (6 bases). The germline V and J ends were trimmed by 5 bases and 2 bases, with 11 bases remaining between them. The CDR3 contains 14 residues. The germline V gene has CDR1 SGHRS and CDR2 YFSETQ. In nucleotides, the CDR3 is TGCGCCAGCAGTCCGGACAGCCGCAATCAGCCCCAGCATTTT. Its protein is CASSPDSRNQPQHF.

The chain carries TRBV5-4 and TRBJ2-1; maybe TRBD1 (5 bases). The germline V gene encodes CDR1 SGHNT and CDR2 YYREEE (reference sequence). There are 14 residues in the CDR3. Between the trimmed V and J ends, which lost 4 bases and 4 bases, there was a span of 12 bases. The CDR3 bases are TGTGCCAGCAGCCCACGCGACAGATACAATGAGCAGTTCTTC. Encoded protein: CASSPRDRYNEQFF. Using reference TRBV5-4 and TRBJ2-1 for the parts outside the CDR3, the full variable domain is ETGVTQSPTHLIKTRGQQVTLRCSSQSGHNTVSWYQQALGQGPQFIFQYYREEENGRGNFPPRFSGLQFPNYSSELNVNALELDDSALYLCASSPRDRYNEQFFGPGTRLTVL.

The chain links TRBV7-9 to TRBJ2-7, with D possibly TRBD2 on 6 matching bases. The germline V and J ends were trimmed by 7 bases and 0 bases, with 13 bases remaining between them. CDR3 length equals 14 residues. Germline CDR1 is SEHNR and CDR2 is FQNEAQ (reference sequence). The CDR3 coding sequence is TGTGCCAGCAACTCCGTCGGGAGCTCCTACGAGCAGTACTTC. Translated: CASNSVGSSYEQYF.

This clone was seen more than once but under ten times. The chain employs TRBV19 and TRBJ2-2; TRBD1 aligns across 9 bases. This CDR3 has 14 amino acids. Per germline, CDR1 LNHDA and CDR2 SQIVND (reference sequence). V lost 6 bases to trimming and J lost 6 bases; unmatched junction nucleotides: 5. In DNA, the CDR3 is TGTGCCAGTAGACAGGGGGCGAGCGCCGGGGAGCTGTTTTTT. It is translated as CASRQGASAGELFF. Full variable domain (rest looked up from reference TRBV19 and TRBJ2-2): DGGITQSPKYLFRKEGQNVTLSCEQNLNHDAMYWYRQDPGQGLRLIYYSQIVNDFQKGDIAEGYSVSREKKESFPLTVTSAQKNPTAFYLCASRQGASAGELFFGEGSRLTVL.

This rearrangement joins TRBV19 to TRBJ1-1; TRBD1 is a possible D gene (5 bases). The germline CDR1 and CDR2 sequences are LNHDA and SQIVND (reference sequence). The ends were cut back, 3 bases at V and 3 bases at J, with 11 bases in the middle. The CDR3 sequence is 14 residues long. The CDR3 DNA reads as TGTGCCAGTAGTATTCAACGGGGGGACACTGAAGCTTTCTTT. Translated: CASSIQRGDTEAFF.

This clone showed up just a few times. This rearrangement joins TRBV10-3 to TRBJ2-7; 8 bases match TRBD1. The CDR3 is 14 amino acids. Germline V gene data show CDR1 as ENHRY and CDR2 as SYGVKD. V was clipped by 7 bases and J by 1 base; unmatched bases: 6. The DNA of the CDR3 is TGTGCCATCAAGGGGGACAGGCGATCCTACGAGCAGTACTTC. The encoded protein is CAIKGDRRSYEQYF.

The gene calls are TRBV30 and TRBJ1-1, with 7 bases aligning to TRBD1. The CDR3 has 13 residues. V gave up 3 bases and J gave up 5 bases; unmatched junction bases: 6. Per germline, CDR1 GTSNPN and CDR2 SVGIG (reference sequence). In nucleotides, the CDR3 is TGTGCCTGGAGACGACAGGGTCAAACTGAAGCTTTCTTT. Residues: CAWRRQGQTEAFF.

This clone has only one observation. The chain employs TRBV6-1 and TRBJ1-2, with TRBD1 matching 11 bases. In germline, CDR1 is MNHNS, CDR2 SASEGT. V was pared by 5 bases and J by 8 bases, with 4 bases of the junction left unmatched. The CDR3 length is 13 residues. The CDR3 DNA reads TGTGCCAGCAGTTGGGACAGGGGGAAAGGCTACACCTTC. Translated, it gives CASSWDRGKGYTF.

The rearrangement links TRBV25-1 to TRBJ1-1; 7 bases agree with TRBD1. Trimming took 2 bases from V and 3 from J; bases not matched to a gene: 12. Germline V gene lookup returns CDR1 MGHDK and CDR2 SYGVNS. This CDR3 region has 17 residues. DNA for the CDR3: TGTGCCAGCAGTGAACCTCCAAACGTGCAGGGGGACACTGAAGCTTTCTTT. This sequence encodes CASSEPPNVQGDTEAFF.

The V gene is TRBV11-2, the J gene TRBJ2-5; the D gene is possibly TRBD2 (5 bases). V was cut by 1 base and J by 5 bases, with 14 bases left in between. The CDR3 runs 15 residues. The germline V gene has CDR1 SGHAT and CDR2 FQNNGV. CDR3 coding DNA: TGTGCCAGCAGCTTAGCCGGGCCGCGGGCGGAGACCCAGTACTTC. Translating gives CASSLAGPRAETQYF.

The CDR3 DNA reads as TGTGCCAGTAGTATAATCGTCGGCAATGAGCAGTTCTTC. Translation gives CASSIIVGNEQFF. The chain has TRBV19 and TRBJ2-1; D uncertain. The CDR3 is made up of 13 amino acids. Deletions cut 2 bases from V and 6 bases from J, with 8 bases between. The germline V gene encodes CDR1 LNHDA and CDR2 SQIVND (reference sequence).

This clone was counted between two and nine times. This chain uses TRBV7-8 with TRBJ1-6; 9 positions agree with TRBD1. The CDR3 has 15 amino acids. The germline gives CDR1 SGHVS, CDR2 FQNEAQ. J was trimmed by 10 bases and V by 5 bases; bases with no gene match: 9. The CDR3 DNA sequence: TGTGCCAGCAGCCCCGTCGGACAGGGGAACTCACCCCTCCACTTT. Amino acids: CASSPVGQGNSPLHF.

This clone was seen more than once but under ten times. This chain connects TRBV30 to TRBJ2-3, with D uncertain. The V end was cut by 5 bases, the J end by 4 bases, with 7 bases between. Germline assignment: CDR1 GTSNPN and CDR2 SVGIG (reference sequence). The length of the CDR3 is 11 residues. The CDR3 protein is CAWQFADTQYF. The CDR3 DNA reads as TGTGCCTGGCAGTTTGCAGATACGCAGTATTTT.

The chain is built from TRBV7-9 and TRBJ2-3, with a tentative D call TRBD2 (5 bases). V gave up 5 bases and J gave up 1 base, with 16 bases separating them. CDR3 length: 16 amino acids. Germline V CDR1 and CDR2: SEHNR, FQNEAQ (reference sequence). CDR3 DNA sequence: TGTGCCAGCAGCCCCCCCTCGGGGATCCGCACAGATACGCAGTATTTT. Translated: CASSPPSGIRTDTQYF.

This sequence joins TRBV2 and TRBJ1-1; the D is unclear. The length of the CDR3 is 14 residues. V was pared by 2 bases and J by 3 bases, with 10 bases between. CDR1 and CDR2 from the germline V gene are SNHLY and FYNNEI. The CDR3 region has the DNA TGTGCCAGCAGTGAACTCCAGGTCTACACTGAAGCTTTCTTT. It encodes CASSELQVYTEAFF.

In DNA form, the CDR3 reads TGTGCCAGCAGTCCGGACAGCACCCAAGAGACCCAGTACTTC. Its translation: CASSPDSTQETQYF. The chain combines TRBV7-9 with TRBJ2-5; possible D gene TRBD1, 6 bases. The V and J ends lost 6 bases and 1 base respectively, with 12 bases between them. Germline values: CDR1 SEHNR, CDR2 FQNEAQ (reference sequence). The CDR3 totals 14 residues.

The gene calls are TRBV13 and TRBJ2-3, with 11 bases fitting TRBD2. CDR3 length: 16 residues. CDR1 is PRHDT and CDR2 is FYEKMQ in the germline V gene (reference sequence). V lost 5 bases to trimming and J lost 2 bases; unmatched junction nucleotides: 6. The CDR3 loop reads CASSQASGRYTDTQYF. CDR3 bases: TGTGCCAGCAGCCAGGCTAGCGGGAGGTACACAGATACGCAGTATTTT.

This sequence joins TRBV6-4 and TRBJ1-3, with D tentatively TRBD1 (6 bases). Germline V CDR1 and CDR2: MRHNA, SNTAGT. The V end was cut by 10 bases, the J end by 2 bases, with 15 bases between. The CDR3 has 14 amino acids. CDR3 loop: CATKQGQAGNTIYF. In DNA form, the CDR3 reads TGTGCCACGAAACAGGGCCAGGCTGGAAACACCATATATTTT.

The chain recombines TRBV5-4 with TRBJ1-1; D uncertain. The CDR3 totals 16 residues. Trimming took off 4 bases at V and 0 bases at J, with 16 bases between the two ends. In germline, CDR1 is SGHNT, CDR2 YYREEE (reference sequence). The CDR3 sequence is CASSMGGAGLNTEAFF. DNA of the CDR3: TGTGCCAGCAGCATGGGTGGTGCGGGGTTGAACACTGAAGCTTTCTTT.

V gene TRBV28 combines with J gene TRBJ1-1, with D perhaps matching TRBD1 (6 bases). This CDR3 spans 15 amino acids. Germline V lookup: CDR1 MDHEN, CDR2 SYDVKM. V was clipped by 6 bases and J by 5 bases, with 19 bases between them. The CDR3 spells CASSPSAGAGTEAFF. CDR3 bases: TGTGCCAGCAGCCCATCCGCGGGGGCCGGGACTGAAGCTTTCTTT.

J is TRBJ2-2 and V is TRBV5-8; the match to TRBD2 covers 10 bases. Germline V gene sequence: CDR1 SGHTS, CDR2 YDEGEE. This CDR3 has 16 residues. The ends lost 0 bases at V and 5 bases at J; junction bases unmatched: 4. CDR3 sequence reads: CASSLGSGRRTGELFF. Here the CDR3 DNA reads TGTGCCAGCAGCTTGGGTAGCGGGAGGAGAACCGGGGAGCTGTTTTTT. Supplemented by reference TRBV5-8 and TRBJ2-2, the full variable domain reads EAGVTQSPTHLIKTRGQQATLRCSPISGHTSVYWYQQALGLGLQFLLWYDEGEERNRGNFPPRFSGRQFPNYSSELNVNALELEDSALYLCASSLGSGRRTGELFFGEGSRLTVL.

This rearrangement joins TRBV4-1 to TRBJ1-5; D unclear. CDR3 length equals 14 residues. V shed 0 bases and J shed 8 bases, with 11 bases lying between them. Per germline, CDR1 MGHRA and CDR2 YSYEKL. DNA for the CDR3: TGCGCCAGCAGCCAAGATGCGGGGAGGGAGCCCCAGCATTTT. Translated: CASSQDAGREPQHF.

This clone was seen more than once but under ten times. The chain recombines TRBV2 with TRBJ2-5; 8 bases match TRBD2. Looked up from germline, CDR1 is SNHLY and CDR2 is FYNNEI. V gave up 7 bases and J gave up 1 base; unmatched junction bases: 5. The CDR3 sequence is 14 residues long. The CDR3 here is CASTRGGGQETQYF. The CDR3 bases are TGTGCCAGCACCCGGGGGGGCGGCCAAGAGACCCAGTACTTC.

This clone showed up just a few times. The gene calls are TRBV6-1 and TRBJ2-1; 9 bases agree with TRBD2. CDR1 is MNHNS and CDR2 is SASEGT in the germline V gene. The CDR3 consists of 15 residues. The V segment lost 6 bases and the J segment 0 bases; nucleotides outside the gene matches: 3. In nucleotides, the CDR3 is TGTGCCAGCAGAATGCGGGGGGGCTCCTACAATGAGCAGTTCTTC. Protein: CASRMRGGSYNEQFF.

The V gene is TRBV30, the J gene TRBJ2-1; TRBD1 matches 8 bases. The V segment lost 3 bases and the J segment 10 bases; nucleotides outside the gene matches: 8. Germline V CDR1 and CDR2: GTSNPN, SVGIG (reference sequence). This CDR3 comprises 13 residues. CDR3 residues: CAWSRQGFGEQFF. The CDR3 DNA is TGTGCCTGGAGCCGACAGGGGTTCGGGGAGCAGTTCTTC.